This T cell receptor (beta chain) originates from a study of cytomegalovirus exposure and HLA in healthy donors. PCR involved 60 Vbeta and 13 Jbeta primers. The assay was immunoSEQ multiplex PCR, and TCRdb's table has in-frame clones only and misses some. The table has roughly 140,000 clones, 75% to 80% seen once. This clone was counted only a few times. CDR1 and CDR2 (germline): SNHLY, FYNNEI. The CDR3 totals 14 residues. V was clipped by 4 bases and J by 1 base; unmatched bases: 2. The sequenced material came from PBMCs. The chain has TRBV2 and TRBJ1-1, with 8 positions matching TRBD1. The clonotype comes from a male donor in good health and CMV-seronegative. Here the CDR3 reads CASSGQGTNTEAFF. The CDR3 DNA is TGTGCCAGCAGTGGACAGGGGACGAACACTGAAGCTTTCTTT.